This T cell receptor beta chain appears in the sequencing data of a study of neurological immune-mediated disorders. The CDR3 has 16 residues. CDR1 and CDR2 (germline): LGHNA, YSLEER. The V and J ends lost 1 base and 9 bases, in that order; junction bases with no gene match: 5. In its sample, this clonotype was seen many times. TCRdb ran MiXCR on the 5' RACE reads and lists one entry per CDR3 protein. The sample yields tens of thousands of distinct CDR3 sequences, 2.6% seen once. The source of this sequence is a woman aged 25 to 39 with multiple sclerosis. The chain employs TRBV4-3 and TRBJ1-6; 11 bases align to TRBD1. Sequences were obtained from PBMCs. The CDR3 DNA reads as TGCGCCAGCAGCCAAGGACCCGGGACAGGGGGTTCACCCCTCCACTTT. This translates into CASSQGPGTGGSPLHF.